This TCR beta chain stems from a study of vaccination effects on CD4 cells after COVID-19. The protocol was immunoSEQ multiplex PCR, while the TCRdb copy is restricted to in-frame clones and leaves out a portion. The sample gives 15,000 to 20,000 clones, 75% to 80% of which show up once; 15% to 20% is in the top ten. CDR1 and CDR2 (germline): SGDLS, YYNGEE. This CDR3 is built from 13 residues. Trimming removed 4 bases at V and 8 bases at J, with 15 bases between. Whole-study findings and limits: Only 1 of 255 vaccine-induced clones from healthy vaccinees cross-reacted with common cold coronaviruses.

Regarding this clone: Its target is unknown.

Antigen-specific CD4+ T cells were expanded (with viral peptide pools) by the ViraFEST assay ahead of sequencing. Isolating CD4+ T cells followed less than 12 days of culture. Participants each got two BNT162b2 or mRNA-1273 vaccine doses. The receptor was isolated from a human donor who received a COVID-19 vaccine. This chain uses TRBV9 with TRBJ1-2, with D hard to call. This specimen consisted of CD4+ T cells from PBMCs cultured with HCoV-NL63 spike peptides, obtained after COVID-19 vaccination. The CDR3 is CASSPREGSGYTF. The CDR3 DNA follows: TGTGCCAGCAGCCCACGGGAGGGAAGCGGCTACACCTTC.